The 9 T cell receptor beta chains below all came from one sample that was sequenced in a study of blood T cell repertoires in COVID-19. Profiled with immunoSEQ multiplex PCR; TCRdb holds only in-frame clones, not every one. The repertoire holds 290,000 or so clones, with around 90% as singletons. The source material was PBMCs or T cells enriched from blood (not recorded which). Source of these receptors: a woman aged 18-29 years with acute COVID-19.

This clone has only one observation. The chain has TRBV7-2 and TRBJ2-3; D is perhaps TRBD1 (6 bases). The V end lost 5 bases, the J end lost 1 base, and 13 bases lay between the germline ends. Per the germline V gene, CDR1 is SGHTA and CDR2 is FQGNSA. CDR3 length: 15 residues. CDR3 DNA sequence: TGTGCCAGCAGCCATGGTTACAGGGGCACAGATACGCAGTATTTT. Translation: CASSHGYRGTDTQYF.

As concerns this clone: Other nucleotide sequences in the sample specify the same CDR3. J is TRBJ1-5 and V is TRBV27, with D perhaps TRBD1 (5 bases). Germline V gene lookup returns CDR1 MNHEY and CDR2 SMNVEV (reference sequence). The CDR3 runs to 14 residues. The ends were cut back, 6 bases at V and 3 bases at J, with 12 bases in the middle. CDR3: CASSLSGHNQPQHF. The CDR3 DNA reads as TGTGCCAGCAGCTTGTCAGGGCACAATCAGCCCCAGCATTTT.

This clone appeared once. This chain connects TRBV7-2 to TRBJ1-6; D remains ambiguous. Germline CDR1 is SGHTA and CDR2 is FQGNSA. The CDR3 covers 15 residues. Between the trimmed V and J ends, which lost 4 bases and 4 bases, there was a span of 11 bases. CDR3 nucleotide sequence: TGTGCCAGCAGCTCGCCGAACATATATAATTCACCCCTCCACTTT. As protein: CASSSPNIYNSPLHF.

The V call is TRBV5-8, the J call TRBJ1-5; 10 bases align to TRBD1. The CDR3 sequence is 15 residues long. Germline values: CDR1 SGHTS, CDR2 YDEGEE. With 0 bases clipped from V and 6 bases from J, the junction kept 3 bases outside the gene matches. CDR3 bases: TGTGCCAGCAGCTTGGGGGACAGGGGTGGTCAGCCCCAGCATTTT. Translating it yields CASSLGDRGGQPQHF.

The chain uses TRBV5-1 and TRBJ2-5; 10 nucleotides line up with TRBD1. The V and J ends lost 4 bases and 1 base, in that order; junction bases with no gene match: 4. CDR1 is SGHRS, CDR2 YFSETQ, per germline. The CDR3 runs to 15 residues. CDR3 sequence reads: CASSTGQGGQETQYF. CDR3 nucleotide sequence: TGCGCCAGCAGCACAGGACAGGGGGGCCAAGAGACCCAGTACTTC.

This chain connects TRBV28 to TRBJ1-2, with TRBD1 as a possible D gene (6 bases). The CDR3 runs 15 residues. Trimming left V 5 bases short and J 3 bases short, with 16 bases between. Germline CDR1 is MDHEN and CDR2 is SYDVKM. Here the CDR3 reads CASSVGSAGDYGYTF. CDR3 DNA: TGTGCCAGCAGTGTGGGGTCTGCAGGGGACTATGGCTACACCTTC.

The gene calls are TRBV28 and TRBJ1-2; D unresolved. Per germline, CDR1 MDHEN and CDR2 SYDVKM. V dropped 1 base and J dropped 4 bases, with 10 bases sitting between them. This CDR3 comprises 14 residues. CDR3 sequence (DNA): TGTGCCAGCAGTTTATACAGCTTGGGCTATGGCTACACCTTC. Translation gives CASSLYSLGYGYTF.

J is TRBJ1-5 and V is TRBV27; D is uncertain. The CDR3 covers 14 residues. CDR1 MNHEY and CDR2 SMNVEV come from the germline V gene (reference sequence). V lost 8 bases and J 1 base, leaving 12 bases between the germline ends. This CDR3 reads CASGHPLSNQPQHF. CDR3 DNA sequence: TGTGCCAGCGGCCACCCCTTGAGCAATCAGCCCCAGCATTTT.

The chain's CDR3 is CAISEGQGAGQPQHF. Written as DNA, the CDR3 is TGTGCCATCAGTGAGGGACAGGGGGCTGGTCAGCCCCAGCATTTT. This chain connects TRBV10-3 to TRBJ1-5; 11 bases are a match to TRBD1. V trimming: 2 bases; J trimming: 6 bases; junction bases outside the gene matches: 3. Germline lookup yields CDR1 ENHRY and CDR2 SYGVKD. CDR3 length equals 15 residues.